This T cell receptor beta chain is drawn from a study of OX40 agonist ivuxolimab in advanced cancers. Overall study: Patients achieving partial responses numbered three: one hepatocellular carcinoma case and two cutaneous melanoma cases.

Study observations and caveats: CD8+ T cells averaged more expanded clones than CD4+.

Measured with immunoSEQ multiplex PCR; TCRdb has only the in-frame clones, and not every one. The repertoire has approximately 80,000 clones, over 80% of them found once; the top ten carry 0.43%. V shed 0 bases and J shed 6 bases, with 15 bases lying between them. This CDR3 comprises 15 residues. Per germline, CDR1 SGHNT and CDR2 YENEEA. Concerning this clone: What it binds is not known.

The chain has TRBV11-3 and TRBJ2-7; the D gene is possibly TRBD2 (6 bases). The sample in question was CD4+ or CD8+ T cells sorted from blood, obtained in a trial of the OX40 agonist ivuxolimab. The receptor comes from an adult with an advanced solid tumor such as melanoma, head and neck, liver or kidney cancer. CDR3 protein: CASSLDPGVVGEQYF. CDR3 bases: TGTGCCAGCAGCTTAGATCCGGGGGTTGTGGGCGAGCAGTACTTC.